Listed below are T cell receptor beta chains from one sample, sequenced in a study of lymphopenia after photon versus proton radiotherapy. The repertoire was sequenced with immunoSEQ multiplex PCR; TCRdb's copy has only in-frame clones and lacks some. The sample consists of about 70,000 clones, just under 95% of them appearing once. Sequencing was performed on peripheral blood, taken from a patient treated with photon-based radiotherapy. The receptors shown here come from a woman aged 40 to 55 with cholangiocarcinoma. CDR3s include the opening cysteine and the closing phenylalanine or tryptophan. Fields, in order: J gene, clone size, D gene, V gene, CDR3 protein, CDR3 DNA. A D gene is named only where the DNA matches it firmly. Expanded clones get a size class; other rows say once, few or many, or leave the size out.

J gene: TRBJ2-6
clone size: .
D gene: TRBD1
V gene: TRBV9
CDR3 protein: CASSPPGTGGFGANVLTF
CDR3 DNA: TGTGCCAGCAGCCCCCCCGGGACAGGGGGCTTTGGGGCCAACGTCCTGACTTTC

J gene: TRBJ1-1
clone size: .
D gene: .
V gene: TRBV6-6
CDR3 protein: CASSYGGDAFF
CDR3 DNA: TGTGCCAGCAGTTATGGGGGCGACGCTTTCTTT

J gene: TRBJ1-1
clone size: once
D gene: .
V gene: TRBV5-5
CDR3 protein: CASSPSVGTEAFF
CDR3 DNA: TGTGCCAGCAGCCCTTCGGTGGGAACTGAAGCTTTCTTT

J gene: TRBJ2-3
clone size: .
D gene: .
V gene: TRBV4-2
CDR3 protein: CASSLEAVGTDTQYF
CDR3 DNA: TGTGCCAGCAGCCTTGAGGCGGTTGGCACAGATACGCAGTATTTT

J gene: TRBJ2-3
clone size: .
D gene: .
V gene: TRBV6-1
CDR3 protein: CASSVGTVDTQYF
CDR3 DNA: TGTGCCAGCAGTGTGGGAACGGTAGATACGCAGTATTTT

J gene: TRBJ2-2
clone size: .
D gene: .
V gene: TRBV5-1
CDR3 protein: CASSLRSGVAGELFF
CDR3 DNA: TGCGCCAGCAGCTTGAGAAGTGGGGTCGCCGGGGAGCTGTTTTTT

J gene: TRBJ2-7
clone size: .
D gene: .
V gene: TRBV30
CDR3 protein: CAWSGGNSWQGETYEQYF
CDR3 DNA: TGTGCCTGGAGTGGGGGCAACTCGTGGCAGGGTGAGACCTACGAGCAGTACTTC

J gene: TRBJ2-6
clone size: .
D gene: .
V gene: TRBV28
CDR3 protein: CASSFAGAGYSGANVLTF
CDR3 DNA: TGTGCCAGCAGTTTCGCAGGGGCTGGCTACTCTGGGGCCAACGTCCTGACTTTC

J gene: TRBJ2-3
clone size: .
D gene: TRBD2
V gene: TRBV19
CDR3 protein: CASRGGTSGITDTQYF
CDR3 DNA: TGTGCCAGTAGAGGTGGGACTAGCGGGATCACAGATACGCAGTATTTT

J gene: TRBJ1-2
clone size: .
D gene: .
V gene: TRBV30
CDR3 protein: CAWSGLTRGLGSYGYTF
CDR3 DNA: TGTGCCTGGAGTGGACTTACAAGGGGTCTTGGGAGCTATGGCTACACCTTC

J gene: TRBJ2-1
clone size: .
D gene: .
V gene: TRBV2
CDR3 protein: CASSEALTGAVRSEQFF
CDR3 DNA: TGTGCCAGCAGTGAAGCGCTTACGGGGGCTGTCCGCAGCGAGCAGTTCTTC

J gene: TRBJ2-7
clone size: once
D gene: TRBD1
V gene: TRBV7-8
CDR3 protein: CASSLGQGFDEQYF
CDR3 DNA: TGTGCCAGCAGCTTGGGACAGGGGTTCGACGAGCAGTACTTC

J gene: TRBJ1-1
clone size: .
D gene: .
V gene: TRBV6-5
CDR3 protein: CASRPNMNTEAFF
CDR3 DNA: TGTGCCAGCAGACCTAATATGAACACTGAAGCTTTCTTT

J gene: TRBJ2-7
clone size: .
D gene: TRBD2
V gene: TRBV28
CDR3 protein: CASSFFGLGAYEQYF
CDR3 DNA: TGTGCCAGCAGTTTTTTCGGACTAGGTGCCTACGAGCAGTACTTC

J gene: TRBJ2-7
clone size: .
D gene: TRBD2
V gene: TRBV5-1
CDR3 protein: CASSTGLAGNEQYF
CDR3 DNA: TGCGCCAGCAGCACGGGACTAGCGGGAAACGAGCAGTACTTC

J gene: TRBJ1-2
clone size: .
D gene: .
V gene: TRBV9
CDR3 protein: CASSVEAGDYGYTF
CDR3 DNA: TGTGCCAGCAGCGTAGAGGCGGGTGACTATGGCTACACCTTC

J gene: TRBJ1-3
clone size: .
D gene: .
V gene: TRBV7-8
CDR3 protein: CASSPGGALSGNTIYF
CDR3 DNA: TGTGCCAGCAGCCCGGGAGGGGCCCTCTCTGGAAACACCATATATTTT

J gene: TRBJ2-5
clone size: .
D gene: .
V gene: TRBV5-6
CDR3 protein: CASSLAGQGGETQYF
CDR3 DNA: TGTGCCAGCAGCTTGGCGGGGCAGGGTGGGGAGACCCAGTACTTC

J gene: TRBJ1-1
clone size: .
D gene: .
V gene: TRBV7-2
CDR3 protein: CASSLRQNTEAFF
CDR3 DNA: TGTGCCAGCAGCTTACGACAGAACACTGAAGCTTTCTTT

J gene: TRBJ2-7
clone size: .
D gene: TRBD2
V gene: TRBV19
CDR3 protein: CASSTPGLAPYEQYF
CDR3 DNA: TGTGCCAGTAGTACCCCGGGACTAGCCCCCTACGAGCAGTACTTC

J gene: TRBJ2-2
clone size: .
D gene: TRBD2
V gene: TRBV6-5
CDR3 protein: CASSPRGGNTGELFF
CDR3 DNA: TGTGCCAGCAGCCCGCGGGGGGGGAACACCGGGGAGCTGTTTTTT

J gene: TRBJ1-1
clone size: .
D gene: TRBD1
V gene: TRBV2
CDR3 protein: CASSEYRQGNKDTEAFF
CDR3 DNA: TGTGCCAGCAGTGAATACCGACAGGGCAATAAAGACACTGAAGCTTTCTTT

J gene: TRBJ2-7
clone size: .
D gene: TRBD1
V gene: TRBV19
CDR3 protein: CASRRRTGDVYEQYF
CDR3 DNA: TGTGCCAGTAGGCGCCGGACAGGGGACGTTTACGAGCAGTACTTC

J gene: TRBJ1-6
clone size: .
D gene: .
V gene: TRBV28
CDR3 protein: CASSLPHGGGWDNSPLHF
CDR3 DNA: TGTGCCAGCAGTTTACCCCATGGAGGGGGATGGGATAATTCACCCCTCCACTTT

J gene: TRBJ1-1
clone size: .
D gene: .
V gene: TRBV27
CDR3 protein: CASKIGGGVDLRAFF
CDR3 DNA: TGTGCCAGCAAAATCGGGGGAGGGGTTGATTTAAGGGCTTTCTTT

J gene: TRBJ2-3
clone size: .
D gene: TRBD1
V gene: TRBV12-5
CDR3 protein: CASAPGQGTDTQYF
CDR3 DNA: TGTGCTAGTGCCCCAGGACAGGGCACAGATACGCAGTATTTT

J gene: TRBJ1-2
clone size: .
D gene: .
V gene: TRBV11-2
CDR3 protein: CASSLKGYRGYTF
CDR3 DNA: TGTGCCAGCAGCCTCAAGGGGTACCGGGGCTACACCTTC

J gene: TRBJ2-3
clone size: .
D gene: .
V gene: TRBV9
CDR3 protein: CASSVVTGGSMDTQYF
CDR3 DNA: TGTGCCAGCAGCGTAGTCACGGGGGGCTCGATGGATACGCAGTATTTT

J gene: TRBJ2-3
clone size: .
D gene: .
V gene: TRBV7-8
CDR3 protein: CASSLSQLANTQYF
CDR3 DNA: TGTGCCAGCAGCTTATCCCAACTTGCGAATACGCAGTATTTT

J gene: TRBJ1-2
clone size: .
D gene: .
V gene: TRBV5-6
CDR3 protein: CASSLGQSNYGYTF
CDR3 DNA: TGTGCCAGCAGCTTGGGACAGTCCAACTATGGCTACACCTTC

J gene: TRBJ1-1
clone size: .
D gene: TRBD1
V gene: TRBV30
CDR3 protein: CAWMRGQGEAFF
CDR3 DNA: TGTGCCTGGATGAGGGGACAGGGGGAAGCTTTCTTT

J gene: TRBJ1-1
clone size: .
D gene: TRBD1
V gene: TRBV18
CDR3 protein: CASSPGQGWGEAFF
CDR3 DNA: TGTGCCAGCTCACCCGGACAGGGGTGGGGGGAAGCTTTCTTT